Below, one T cell receptor (beta chain) is given with its context. This CDR3 contains 14 residues. Germline V gene data show CDR1 as KGHSH and CDR2 as LQKENI. After removal of 2 bases from V and 4 bases from J, the junction contained 2 bases not matched to a gene. The assay was immunoSEQ multiplex PCR, and TCRdb's table has in-frame clones only and misses some. The repertoire holds almost 35,000 clones, with 73% as singletons. These data belong to a study of T cells in tumors after PD-1 blockade. On the study more broadly: Treatment was either pembrolizumab 200 mg every 3 weeks or cemiplimab 350 mg every 2 weeks. During anti-PD-1 treatment, some patients continued daily vismodegib 150 mg.

Tumor or blood genomic DNA was sequenced, with inputs of about 616 ng to 6,500 ng. The receptor was isolated from a human donor with basal cell carcinoma. The genes are TRBV18 and TRBJ2-7; 10 nucleotides agree with TRBD2. This specimen consisted of PBMCs, obtained after anti-PD-1 treatment. In DNA form, the CDR3 reads TGTGCCAGCTCACCAGCTAGCGGGAGTTACGAGCAGTACTTC. This encodes CASSPASGSYEQYF.